Sequencing of this TCR beta chain was carried out in a study of identifying expanded T cells in peripheral blood. Healthy donors had no documented immune events, such as infections, while sampled. From germline, CDR1 is DFQATT and CDR2 SNEGSKA (reference sequence). The CDR3 has 11 amino acids. In the case of this clone: As yet, its antigen is unknown.

Libraries were prepared by immunoSEQ multiplex PCR; TCRdb keeps only in-frame clonotypes and omits some of them. The profile shows 55,000 to 75,000 clones, around 87% of them singletons. Study-wide points: Across healthy donors, higher total template counts meant significantly greater approximately two-week count variance.

The V gene is TRBV20-1, the J gene TRBJ2-5, with unresolved D. The better agreement between TRBJ2-7 and the DNA end casts doubt on the J call. Material for sequencing was blood. The receptor comes from a person aged 18-69 years in good health. The CDR3 here is CSARDTHEQYF. The DNA for the CDR3 is TGCAGTGCTAGAGACACCCACGAGCAGTACTTC.